These T cell receptor beta chains were read from a single sample in a study of T cells in Graves' hyperthyroidism and ophthalmopathy. TCRdb fed the multiplex PCR reads into MiXCR, producing one record per CDR3 protein. The table records 600,000 to 700,000 distinct CDR3 sequences, 14% to 15% of them present only once. Sequencing used blood. The receptor source for this set is a woman aged 40 to 50 with Graves' ophthalmopathy. Both conserved end residues are part of each CDR3. D genes are given only for firm matches. Expanded clones are given a class, and other clones once, few, many or no size at all.

TRBD2	TRBV20-1	TRBJ2-5	13	NA	TGCAGTGCTAGAGGTAGCGGGGTAGGGACCCAGTACTTC	CSARGSGVGTQYF
NA	TRBV28	TRBJ2-7	14	few	TGTGCCAGTCTCAACGGGGCTCCAGGGTACGAGCAGTACTTC	CASLNGAPGYEQYF
NA	TRBV11-1	TRBJ1-2	18	NA	TGTGCCAGCAGCTTAGGAGACCTGACTTCAGGGGACGGCTATGGCTACACCTTC	CASSLGDLTSGDGYGYTF
TRBD1	TRBV11-2	TRBJ1-5	17	many	TGTGCCAGCAGCTCCCCCGACAGGGGAAGGAAAGAGCAGCCCCAGCATTTT	CASSSPDRGRKEQPQHF
NA	TRBV7-2	TRBJ1-1	14	NA	TGTGCCAGCAGCTTACTCTATATGGACACTGAAGCTTTCTTT	CASSLLYMDTEAFF
NA	TRBV6-1	TRBJ1-1	14	many	TGTGCCAGCAGTGAAGGCGGGAGGTACACTGAAGCTTTCTTT	CASSEGGRYTEAFF
NA	TRBV20-1	TRBJ2-7	11	many	TGCAGTGCTAAGCGGGCCGACGAGCAGTACTTC	CSAKRADEQYF
NA	TRBV28	TRBJ2-2	13	many	TGTGCCAGCAGTGACCTTGGGGTTGGGGAGCTGTTTTTT	CASSDLGVGELFF
NA	TRBV12-3/TRBV12-4	TRBJ1-1	14	many	TGTGCCAGCAGTTCCGACGGTAGGGGCACTGAAGCTTTCTTT	CASSSDGRGTEAFF
TRBD1	TRBV6-5	TRBJ2-7	15	many	TGTGCCAGCAGTTACTCCCGGGACAGCTCCTACGAGCAGTACTTC	CASSYSRDSSYEQYF
TRBD1	TRBV6-1	TRBJ2-5	16	many	TGTGCCAGCAGCCCCTTGGGGGGACAGGGCCAAGAGACCCAGTACTTC	CASSPLGGQGQETQYF
TRBD2	TRBV30	TRBJ2-5	15	many	TGTGCCTGGAGGCCGCGCTTAGCGGGAGTGGAGACCCAGTACTTC	CAWRPRLAGVETQYF
TRBD1	TRBV29-1	TRBJ1-1	14	many	TGCAGCCCGGGACAGTCGGATATGAACACTGAAGCTTTCTTT	CSPGQSDMNTEAFF
TRBD1	TRBV24-1	TRBJ2-7	14	many	TGTGCCACCGCACCGGGACAGGGGTTCGACGAGCAGTACTTC	CATAPGQGFDEQYF
NA	TRBV19	TRBJ1-3	19	NA	TGTGCCAGTAGTCCTCTCTCCGGGACACCCAAAGCCGGCGGAAACACCATATATTTT	CASSPLSGTPKAGGNTIYF